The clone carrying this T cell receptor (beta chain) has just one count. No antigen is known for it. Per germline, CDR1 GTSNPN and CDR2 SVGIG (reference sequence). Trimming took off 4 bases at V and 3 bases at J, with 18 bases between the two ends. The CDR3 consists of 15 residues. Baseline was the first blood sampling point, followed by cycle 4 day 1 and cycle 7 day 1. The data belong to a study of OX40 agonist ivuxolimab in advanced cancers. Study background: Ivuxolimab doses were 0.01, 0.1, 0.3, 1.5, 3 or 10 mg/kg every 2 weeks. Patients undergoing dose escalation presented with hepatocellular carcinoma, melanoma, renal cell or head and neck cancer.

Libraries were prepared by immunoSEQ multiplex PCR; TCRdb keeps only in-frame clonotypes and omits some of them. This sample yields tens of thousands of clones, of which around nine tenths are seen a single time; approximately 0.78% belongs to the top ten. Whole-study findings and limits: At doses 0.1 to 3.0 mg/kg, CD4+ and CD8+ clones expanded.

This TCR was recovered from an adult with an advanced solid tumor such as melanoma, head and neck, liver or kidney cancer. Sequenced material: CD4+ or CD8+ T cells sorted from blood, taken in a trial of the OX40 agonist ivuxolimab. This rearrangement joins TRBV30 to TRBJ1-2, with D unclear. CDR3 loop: CAWKPTGGSDYGYTF. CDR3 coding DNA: TGTGCCTGGAAACCAACGGGAGGCAGTGACTATGGCTACACCTTC. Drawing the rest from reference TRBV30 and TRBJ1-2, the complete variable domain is SQTIHQWPATLVQPVGSPLSLECTVEGTSNPNLYWYRQAAGRGLQLLFYSVGIGQISSEVPQNLSASRPQDRQFILSSKKLLLSDSGFYLCAWKPTGGSDYGYTFGSGTRLTVV.